This T cell receptor beta chain was sequenced during a study of regulatory T cells in long-lasting Graves disease. As for time point: newly diagnosed GD, antithyroid drugs for less than 3 months. PBMC RNA was the source of the TCR library. In the case of this clonotype: Lacking the conserved final phenylalanine or tryptophan, this CDR3 likely reflects a read error.

Germline values: CDR1 MDHEN, CDR2 SYDVKM. This CDR3 is built from 16 residues. J lost 1 base, V lost 6 bases, and 9 bases had no gene match. Arm-PCR of CDR3 regions with iRepertoire HTBI primers generated TCR beta libraries. MiXCR, run by TCRdb on the multiplex PCR reads, gives a single entry per CDR3 protein. The data contain approximately 350,000 distinct CDR3 sequences, 15% to 20% of them singletons. These data were also reused for a study on T cells in Graves' hyperthyroidism and ophthalmopathy.

The TCR comes from a woman in her late teens or twenties with Graves disease. The input for sequencing was peripheral blood mononuclear cells (PBMCs), taken at new diagnosis, from a patient treated with antithyroid drugs. The rearrangement joins TRBV28 to TRBJ2-3; TRBD2 matches 8 bases. The CDR3 protein is CASRSRAGAGTDTQYS. CDR3 sequence (DNA): TGTGCCAGCAGATCTAGAGCGGGAGCGGGCACAGATACGCAGTATTCT.